This T cell receptor beta chain was identified in a study of shared clonotypes between healthy human individuals. In the study overall: Three plates were used per donor for CD4 naive, three for CD4 memory, two for CD8 naive and one for CD8 memory.

Remarks on this clone: Its antigen is unknown.

The CDR3 contains 15 residues. V was clipped by 7 bases and J by 5 bases; unmatched bases: 10. Germline lookup yields CDR1 LNHDA and CDR2 SQIVND (reference sequence). Genomic DNA (from each subset) was split evenly across several immunoSEQ plates. The protocol was immunoSEQ multiplex PCR, while the TCRdb copy is restricted to in-frame clones and leaves out a portion. The repertoire consists of some 2,000,000 clones, with approximately 96% occurring once and the leading ten covering approximately 0.13%. Whole-study results and caveats: Roughly 4.7% was the fraction of naive CD4 clonotypes found shared across a few donors.

The genes are TRBV19 and TRBJ2-3; 9 bases are a match to TRBD2. The clonotype originates from a man younger than 35 in good health. The specimen sequenced was naive CD4+ T cells sorted from blood. Sample subset: CD45RA+ positively selected. CDR3 protein: CASMLASGTKDTQYF. The CDR3 coding sequence is TGTGCCAGTATGTTGGCTAGCGGGACTAAAGATACGCAGTATTTT.